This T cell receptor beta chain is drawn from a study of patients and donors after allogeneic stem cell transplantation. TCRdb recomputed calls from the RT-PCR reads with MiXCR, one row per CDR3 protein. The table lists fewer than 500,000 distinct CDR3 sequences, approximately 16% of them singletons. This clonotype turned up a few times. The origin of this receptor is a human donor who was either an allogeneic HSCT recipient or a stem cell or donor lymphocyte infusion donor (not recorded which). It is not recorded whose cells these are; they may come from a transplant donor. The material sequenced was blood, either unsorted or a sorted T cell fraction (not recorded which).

DNA of the CDR3: TGTGCCACCAGTGGGGGGACAGGGGGCAGGAATGAGCAGTTCTTC. It specifies CATSGGTGGRNEQFF. V is TRBV24-1 and J is TRBJ2-1; 12 nucleotides match TRBD1. The length of the CDR3 is 15 residues. Trimming took 5 bases from V and 7 from J; bases not matched to a gene: 5. CDR1 is KGHDR, CDR2 SFDVKD, per germline.